Included here is one TCR beta chain sequence, with context. Its antigen is not known. The data stem from a study of T cell responses to AZD1222 COVID-19 vaccine. Study-wide results and caveats: The study found vaccine-associated CD4 TCRs spanning spike, dominant at 160-218 and 743-854. Receipt of two AZD1222 doses was followed by a rise in Spike-specific TCR breadth and depth. At baseline, seropositivity was found in only 5 to 7 AZD1222 recipients.

The length of the CDR3 is 16 residues. Germline CDR1 SGHRS, CDR2 YFSETQ. V gave up 7 bases and J gave up 3 bases; unmatched junction bases: 11. This table comes from immunoSEQ multiplex PCR, and its TCRdb copy is limited to in-frame clones, with some not included. The sample has 90,000 to 100,000 clones; 70% to 90% are singletons. The origin of this receptor is an adult in good health. The sample here was peripheral blood, taken on day 0 of AZD1222 vaccination. The V gene is TRBV5-1, the J gene TRBJ2-2; 8 nucleotides match TRBD2. CDR3 DNA: TGCGCCAGCGGAACCCTCGCGGGGGGCGACACCGGGGAGCTGTTTTTT. Protein sequence: CASGTLAGGDTGELFF.